Listed below are T cell receptor beta chains from one sample, sequenced in a study of PD-1 blockade in mismatch repair-deficient tumors. Sequencing was performed with immunoSEQ multiplex PCR; in TCRdb, only in-frame clones are kept and a portion is missing. The sample includes about 100,000 clones, approximately 83% of them seen just once. Sequenced here: peripheral blood, sampled about 36 weeks after starting pembrolizumab. The receptor source for this set is an adult with mismatch repair-deficient cancer. Both conserved end residues are part of each CDR3. The D gene is left open where the match is weak. Size is stated for part of the rows, as once, few or many counts, or as a class when the clone is expanded.

j_gene | v_gene | abundance | d_gene | CDR3aa | CDR3nt
TRBJ2-7 | TRBV5-6 | once | . | CASSLRPERNSYEQYF | TGTGCCAGCAGCCTGAGGCCGGAGCGAAACTCCTACGAGCAGTACTTC
TRBJ2-2 | TRBV11-2 | . | TRBD2 | CASSFPSGTGELFF | TGTGCCAGCAGCTTCCCTAGCGGCACCGGGGAGCTGTTTTTT
TRBJ2-5 | TRBV10-3 | . | TRBD2 | CAISGLAGEETQYF | TGTGCCATCAGTGGGCTAGCGGGAGAAGAGACCCAGTACTTC
TRBJ2-7 | TRBV15 | . | . | CATSARGGSASYEQYF | TGTGCCACCAGCGCCCGTGGGGGATCGGCTTCCTACGAGCAGTACTTC
TRBJ2-1 | TRBV7-3 | . | . | CASSLTASSYNEQFF | TGTGCCAGCAGCTTAACGGCCAGCTCCTACAATGAGCAGTTCTTC
TRBJ1-1 | TRBV7-2 | . | TRBD1 | CASSAGQARAEAFF | TGTGCCAGCAGCGCGGGACAGGCGAGAGCTGAAGCTTTCTTT
TRBJ2-5 | TRBV11-2 | . | . | CASSAAGTQYF | TGTGCCAGCAGCGCCGCGGGGACCCAGTACTTC
TRBJ2-7 | TRBV2 | . | TRBD2 | CASQLAELFYEQYF | TGTGCCAGCCAACTAGCGGAACTTTTCTACGAGCAGTACTTC
TRBJ2-3 | TRBV20-1 | . | . | CSAGYTDTQYF | TGCAGTGCAGGTTACACAGATACGCAGTATTTT
TRBJ2-3 | TRBV5-1 | few | . | CASSLYTDTQYF | TGCGCCAGCAGCCTATACACAGATACGCAGTATTTT
TRBJ2-7 | TRBV10-2 | . | . | CASNSLAPGPGEQYF | TGCGCCAGTAACTCCTTAGCCCCGGGGCCCGGCGAGCAGTACTTC
TRBJ2-7 | TRBV6-5 | few | . | CASGRVAYEQYF | TGTGCCAGCGGCAGGGTGGCCTACGAGCAGTACTTC
TRBJ2-1 | TRBV12-2 | few | . | CASRLPPPGRGNEQFF | TGTGCAAGTCGCTTACCGCCTCCGGGTAGAGGCAATGAGCAGTTCTTC
TRBJ2-7 | TRBV9 | . | . | CASSVHPNTAYEQYF | TGTGCCAGCAGCGTTCATCCGAACACAGCCTACGAGCAGTACTTC
TRBJ1-2 | TRBV30 | . | . | CAWNTGREGYGYTF | TGTGCCTGGAACACGGGCAGGGAGGGCTATGGCTACACCTTC
TRBJ1-1 | TRBV15 | . | . | CATSTVTVRTEAFF | TGTGCCACCAGCACCGTAACAGTGCGCACTGAAGCTTTCTTT
TRBJ2-5 | TRBV9 | once | . | CASSANQGSQETQYF | TGTGCCAGCAGCGCAAACCAGGGTTCCCAAGAGACCCAGTACTTC
TRBJ2-5 | TRBV11-2 | . | . | CASSNQGGETQYF | TGTGCCAGCAGCAATCAGGGCGGGGAGACCCAGTACTTC
TRBJ2-7 | TRBV29-1 | . | TRBD1 | CSVSGQGSSYEQYF | TGCAGCGTTTCCGGACAGGGGAGCTCCTACGAGCAGTACTTC
TRBJ1-2 | TRBV6-6 | . | TRBD1 | CASSYSGTGNYGYTF | TGTGCCAGCAGTTACTCGGGGACAGGGAACTATGGCTACACCTTC
TRBJ2-4 | TRBV7-2 | . | . | CASSLTEAKNIQYF | TGTGCCAGCAGCTTGACAGAAGCCAAAAACATTCAGTACTTC
TRBJ2-7 | TRBV2 | once | TRBD2 | CASSLAGYSYEQYF | TGTGCCAGCAGTCTAGCGGGCTACTCCTACGAGCAGTACTTC
TRBJ2-2 | TRBV7-7 | . | . | CASSLVAGTGELFF | TGTGCTAGCAGCTTAGTGGCGGGAACCGGGGAGCTGTTTTTT
TRBJ1-2 | TRBV9 | . | TRBD1 | CASSVWTGGNTLHF | TGTGCCAGCAGCGTATGGACAGGGGGTAATACCCTCCACTTC
TRBJ2-7 | TRBV2 | . | . | CASRSGTMSSYEQYF | TGTGCCAGCAGATCCGGGACAATGAGCTCCTACGAGCAGTACTTC
TRBJ2-7 | TRBV9 | . | . | CASSVDPTSRSYEQYF | TGTGCCAGCAGCGTAGACCCAACTAGCCGATCCTACGAGCAGTACTTC
TRBJ1-2 | TRBV15 | . | TRBD1 | CATSTGTGNGYTF | TGTGCCACCAGCACCGGGACAGGAAATGGCTACACCTTC
TRBJ1-2 | TRBV29-1 | few | . | CSVAPSDYGYTF | TGCAGCGTTGCCCCATCTGACTATGGCTACACCTTC
TRBJ2-6 | TRBV6-6 | . | TRBD1 | CASRQGAGANVLTF | TGTGCCAGCCGACAGGGCGCGGGGGCCAACGTCCTGACTTTC
TRBJ1-2 | TRBV7-9 | . | . | CASSLGSQWFYGYTF | TGTGCCAGCAGCTTAGGAAGTCAGTGGTTCTATGGCTACACCTTC
TRBJ2-5 | TRBV7-2 | . | . | CASSSGDYGTQYF | TGTGCCAGCAGCTCGGGAGACTATGGTACCCAGTACTTC
TRBJ2-1 | TRBV7-3 | . | TRBD1 | CASSQQGAQSYNEQFF | TGTGCCAGCAGCCAACAGGGGGCGCAATCCTACAATGAGCAGTTCTTC
TRBJ2-3 | TRBV9 | . | TRBD2 | CASSVTSGTPVDTQYF | TGTGCCAGCAGCGTAACTAGCGGGACCCCCGTGGATACGCAGTATTTT
TRBJ1-1 | TRBV6-6 | . | . | CASSYDRKNTEAFF | TGTGCCAGCAGTTACGACCGGAAGAACACTGAAGCTTTCTTT
TRBJ1-2 | TRBV5-1 | . | . | CASSLNRGADGYTF | TGCGCCAGCAGCCTGAACCGGGGGGCAGATGGCTACACCTTC
TRBJ1-1 | TRBV9 | . | . | CASSVEPITDTEAFF | TGTGCCAGCAGCGTAGAACCAATCACGGACACTGAAGCTTTCTTT
TRBJ1-1 | TRBV28 | . | . | CASRNQAGPNTEAFF | TGTGCCAGCAGGAACCAGGCAGGGCCGAACACTGAAGCTTTCTTT
TRBJ1-2 | TRBV5-8 | . | . | CASSLVGPNYGYTF | TGTGCCAGCAGCTTGGTGGGTCCAAACTATGGCTACACCTTC
TRBJ2-5 | TRBV27 | once | . | CASSLLGAQETQYF | TGTGCCAGCAGCCTATTAGGGGCCCAAGAGACCCAGTACTTC
TRBJ1-4 | TRBV6-1 | . | . | CASARKDNEKLFF | TGTGCCAGCGCCCGAAAAGATAATGAAAAACTGTTTTTT
TRBJ2-6 | TRBV4-1 | . | TRBD1 | CASRDRDRSANVLTF | TGCGCCAGCAGAGACCGGGACAGGAGTGCCAACGTCCTGACTTTC
TRBJ2-7 | TRBV18 | . | TRBD1 | CASSLWDSTYEQYF | TGTGCCAGCTCACTTTGGGACAGTACCTACGAGCAGTACTTC
TRBJ2-2 | TRBV30 | once | TRBD1 | CAWSPGTGGINTGELFF | TGTGCCTGGAGCCCGGGGACAGGGGGCATAAACACCGGGGAGCTGTTTTTT
TRBJ1-4 | TRBV4-2 | . | . | CASSQVSQGIEKLFF | TGTGCCAGCAGCCAAGTATCACAGGGCATCGAAAAACTGTTTTTT
TRBJ2-3 | TRBV7-2 | few | . | CASSWTGETQYF | TGTGCCAGCAGCTGGACCGGGGAAACGCAGTATTTT
TRBJ2-2 | TRBV19 | . | TRBD2 | CASSGLAGLGELFF | TGTGCCAGTAGTGGACTAGCGGGACTCGGGGAGCTGTTTTTT
TRBJ2-5 | TRBV7-2 | . | TRBD2 | CASSLAGPSGSRQTQYF | TGTGCCAGCAGCTTAGCGGGGCCTAGCGGGAGTAGGCAGACCCAGTACTTC
TRBJ1-2 | TRBV7-9 | . | . | CASSLTGYDYGYTF | TGTGCCAGCAGCCTCACAGGGTATGACTATGGCTACACCTTC
TRBJ2-3 | TRBV11-3 | . | . | CASREVGDTQYF | TGTGCCAGCAGAGAGGTCGGGGATACGCAGTATTTT
TRBJ2-3 | TRBV27 | . | TRBD2 | CASSLLGTSGTGGTDTQYF | TGTGCCAGCAGTTTACTCGGGACTAGCGGGACGGGAGGCACAGATACGCAGTATTTT
TRBJ1-3 | TRBV7-1 | once | . | CASSLVGVNTIYF | TGTGCCAGCAGCTTAGTCGGGGTCAACACCATATATTTT
TRBJ1-2 | TRBV28 | once | . | CASTGGVGYTF | TGTGCCAGCACAGGAGGGGTCGGCTACACCTTC
TRBJ2-5 | TRBV7-2 | . | . | CASSLGNLPRETQYF | TGTGCCAGCAGCTTAGGCAATCTGCCCCGAGAGACCCAGTACTTC